A selection of T cell receptor beta chains follows, all from one sample in a study of neurological immune-mediated disorders. TCRdb called the 5' RACE reads again in MiXCR, with one record for every CDR3 protein. The sample holds some 38,000 distinct CDR3 sequences, approximately 3% seen once. Sequenced sample: PBMCs. These TCRs come from an older woman with multiple sclerosis. CDR3s include the opening cysteine and the closing phenylalanine or tryptophan. Fields, in order: clone size, D gene, J gene, V gene, CDR3 length, CDR3 protein, CDR3 DNA. A D gene is named only where the DNA matches it firmly. Clone sizes are given selectively: once, few, many, or a class where the clone is expanded.

abundance: many
d_gene: -
j_gene: TRBJ2-5
v_gene: TRBV7-9
len: 15
CDR3aa: CASSDSGTIKETQYF
CDR3nt: TGTGCCAGCAGCGATTCCGGGACCATTAAGGAGACCCAGTACTTC

abundance: many
d_gene: -
j_gene: TRBJ1-5
v_gene: TRBV18
len: 13
CDR3aa: CASSPDPFGPQHF
CDR3nt: TGTGCCAGCTCACCAGACCCCTTTGGGCCCCAGCATTTT

abundance: many
d_gene: -
j_gene: TRBJ1-2
v_gene: TRBV5-5
len: 12
CDR3aa: CASSFGTNGYTF
CDR3nt: TGTGCCAGCAGCTTCGGAACGAATGGCTACACCTTC

abundance: many
d_gene: TRBD2
j_gene: TRBJ2-6
v_gene: TRBV7-9
len: 17
CDR3aa: CASSSGTSSTGANVLTF
CDR3nt: TGTGCCAGCAGTTCCGGGACTAGCAGTACTGGGGCCAACGTCCTGACTTTC

abundance: many
d_gene: -
j_gene: TRBJ1-1
v_gene: TRBV5-1
len: 14
CDR3aa: CASSWRGGNTEAFF
CDR3nt: TGCGCCAGCAGCTGGAGGGGTGGGAACACTGAAGCTTTCTTT

abundance: many
d_gene: -
j_gene: TRBJ2-7
v_gene: TRBV20-1
len: 14
CDR3aa: CSARVQGAGDEQYF
CDR3nt: TGCAGTGCTAGAGTTCAAGGGGCAGGTGACGAGCAGTACTTC

abundance: few
d_gene: -
j_gene: TRBJ1-2
v_gene: TRBV28
len: 15
CDR3aa: CASSSPEVLRDGYTF
CDR3nt: TGTGCCAGCAGTTCGCCAGAAGTCTTAAGAGATGGCTACACCTTC

abundance: many
d_gene: -
j_gene: TRBJ2-6
v_gene: TRBV20-1
len: 15
CDR3aa: CSARESTSGANVLTF
CDR3nt: TGCAGTGCTAGAGAGAGCACCTCTGGGGCCAACGTCCTGACTTTC

abundance: -
d_gene: -
j_gene: TRBJ2-2
v_gene: TRBV5-1
len: 15
CDR3aa: CASSPTSSNTGELFF
CDR3nt: TGCGCCAGCAGCCCAACTAGTTCGAACACCGGGGAGCTGTTTTTT

abundance: many
d_gene: -
j_gene: TRBJ2-5
v_gene: TRBV5-1
len: 13
CDR3aa: CATRGVDQETQYF
CDR3nt: TGCGCCACCAGGGGGGTCGATCAAGAGACCCAGTACTTC

abundance: many
d_gene: TRBD2
j_gene: TRBJ2-4
v_gene: TRBV5-1
len: 17
CDR3aa: CASSRTSGGEAKNIQYF
CDR3nt: TGCGCCAGCAGCAGGACTAGCGGGGGGGAAGCCAAAAACATTCAGTACTTC

abundance: many
d_gene: -
j_gene: TRBJ1-2
v_gene: TRBV5-1
len: 14
CDR3aa: CASSPGRGNYGYTF
CDR3nt: TGCGCCAGCAGCCCAGGGAGGGGTAACTATGGCTACACCTTC

abundance: many
d_gene: -
j_gene: TRBJ2-7
v_gene: TRBV25-1
len: 13
CDR3aa: CASSVGTGYEQYF
CDR3nt: TGTGCCAGCAGTGTAGGGACGGGATACGAGCAGTACTTC

abundance: many
d_gene: TRBD2
j_gene: TRBJ2-2
v_gene: TRBV7-7
len: 18
CDR3aa: CASSANLLAGANTGELFF
CDR3nt: TGTGCCAGCAGCGCGAATTTACTAGCGGGGGCGAACACCGGGGAGCTGTTTTTT

abundance: many
d_gene: -
j_gene: TRBJ2-7
v_gene: TRBV7-2
len: 14
CDR3aa: CASSLSGVSNEQYF
CDR3nt: TGTGCCAGCAGCTTATCGGGCGTGAGTAACGAGCAGTACTTC

abundance: many
d_gene: -
j_gene: TRBJ1-2
v_gene: TRBV11-2
len: 14
CDR3aa: CASSLRGAVDGYTF
CDR3nt: TGTGCCAGCAGCTTACGGGGGGCAGTGGATGGCTACACCTTC

abundance: many
d_gene: TRBD2
j_gene: TRBJ2-4
v_gene: TRBV20-1
len: 14
CDR3aa: CSAAGLAGSAIQYF
CDR3nt: TGCAGTGCTGCGGGACTAGCGGGGTCCGCTATTCAGTACTTC

abundance: many
d_gene: -
j_gene: TRBJ2-3
v_gene: TRBV5-1
len: 15
CDR3aa: CASSGKGSGTDTQYF
CDR3nt: TGCGCCAGCAGCGGAAAGGGGTCTGGCACAGATACGCAGTATTTT

abundance: many
d_gene: -
j_gene: TRBJ2-5
v_gene: TRBV15
len: 14
CDR3aa: CATSRGGVQETQYF
CDR3nt: TGTGCCACCAGCAGAGGGGGGGTCCAAGAGACCCAGTACTTC

abundance: many
d_gene: -
j_gene: TRBJ1-5
v_gene: TRBV12-3/TRBV12-4
len: 12
CDR3aa: CASSVGNQPQHF
CDR3nt: TGTGCCAGCAGTGTGGGCAATCAGCCCCAGCATTTT

abundance: few
d_gene: -
j_gene: TRBJ2-1
v_gene: TRBV12-3/TRBV12-4
len: 13
CDR3aa: CASSLAAEKEQFF
CDR3nt: TGTGCCAGCAGTTTAGCCGCGGAGAAGGAGCAGTTCTTC

abundance: many
d_gene: TRBD1
j_gene: TRBJ1-6
v_gene: TRBV20-1
len: 15
CDR3aa: CSASRDRARDSPLHF
CDR3nt: TGCAGTGCTAGCCGGGACAGGGCTCGGGATTCACCCCTCCACTTT

abundance: many
d_gene: -
j_gene: TRBJ1-1
v_gene: TRBV12-3/TRBV12-4
len: 12
CDR3aa: CASSFSSTEAFF
CDR3nt: TGTGCCAGCAGTTTCAGTAGCACTGAAGCTTTCTTT

abundance: many
d_gene: -
j_gene: TRBJ1-5
v_gene: TRBV5-1
len: 13
CDR3aa: CASSLEEGQPQHF
CDR3nt: TGCGCCAGCAGCTTGGAGGAGGGTCAGCCCCAGCATTTT